The clone carrying this T cell receptor beta chain was observed a few times. The antigen is undetermined. The sample belongs to a study of blood T cells in healthy people across ages. General study results and limits: It was held that diversity estimates obtained from one million T cells represented underestimates.

Through a sample-barcoded 5' primer and a J-beta primer mix, a second PCR was run for about 7 to 12 cycles. TCRdb independently ran MiXCR on the 5' RACE reads; one entry per CDR3 protein. The sample records hundreds of thousands of distinct CDR3 sequences, roughly 44% being singletons. Trimming stripped 2 bases from V and 4 bases from J, with 18 bases between. Germline values: CDR1 SGHNT, CDR2 YYREEE (reference sequence). The CDR3 runs 16 residues. V usage is TRBV5-4 and J usage is TRBJ1-2; D not resolved. Sequenced input: blood. This TCR was sampled from a man aged 55 to 69 in good health. The CDR3 region is CASSLMGSLGSYGYTF. CDR3 nucleotide sequence: TGTGCCAGCAGCTTAATGGGCAGCCTAGGAAGCTATGGCTACACCTTC.